One and the same sample provided the 18 T cell receptor beta chains below, sequenced in a study of a mutant IDH1 vaccine in newly diagnosed glioma. The time point was: baseline, week 1 (first vaccination visit). Treatment given: pre-vaccination baseline after standard-of-care therapy. This table comes from immunoSEQ multiplex PCR, and its TCRdb copy is limited to in-frame clones, with some not included. The table shows tens of thousands of clones, with around 83% occurring only once. The sample was peripheral blood mononuclear cells (PBMCs), taken from a glioma patient treated with radiotherapy, temozolomide or both. Source of these receptors: a woman between 18 and 29 years old with glioma. Some clones in this sample may be carry-over from other donors' samples.

The chain has TRBV6-5 and TRBJ1-2; the D is unclear. The CDR3 spans 15 residues. CDR1 and CDR2 from the germline V gene are MNHEY and SVGAGI. V lost 6 bases and J lost 3, with 17 bases in between. Written as DNA, the CDR3 is TGTGCCAGCAGCCAGATTGTTGCCTTCCACTATGGCTACACCTTC. Translation gives CASSQIVAFHYGYTF.

This rearrangement joins TRBV6-5 to TRBJ2-1, with TRBD1 matching over 7 bases. Trimming took 5 bases from V and 10 from J; bases not matched to a gene: 8. CDR1 and CDR2 (germline): MNHEY, SVGAGI. This CDR3 has 13 residues. As DNA, the CDR3 is TGTGCCAGCAGTCGACAGGGAAGTGTCGAGCAGTTCTTC. Its protein is CASSRQGSVEQFF.

This clone appeared a few times. This rearrangement joins TRBV28 to TRBJ1-5; D is unresolved. The CDR3 consists of 12 residues. Germline CDR1 is MDHEN and CDR2 is SYDVKM. V was clipped by 2 bases and J by 5 bases, with 4 bases between them. The CDR3 DNA reads as TGTGCCAGCAGTTTAGGGTATCAGCCCCAGCATTTT. Translating gives CASSLGYQPQHF.

The chain joins TRBV29-1 to TRBJ2-3; 10 bases align to TRBD2. Germline V gene lookup returns CDR1 SQVTM and CDR2 ANQGSEA. V dropped 8 bases and J dropped 3; count of bases not matched to a gene: 11. CDR3 length: 15 residues. CDR3: CSHRASGSTTDTQYF. The CDR3 DNA reads as TGCAGCCATCGAGCTAGCGGGAGTACGACAGATACGCAGTATTTT.

The rearrangement uses TRBV29-1 and TRBJ2-7, with TRBD1 matching over 9 bases. V trimming: 7 bases; J trimming: 7 bases; junction bases outside the gene matches: 8. Germline values: CDR1 SQVTM, CDR2 ANQGSEA. This CDR3 has 12 residues. CDR3 residues: CSGKGTGKEQYF. The CDR3, as DNA: TGCAGCGGGAAGGGGACAGGGAAGGAGCAGTACTTC.

The chain recombines TRBV5-6 with TRBJ2-1; a possible D gene is TRBD1 (5 bases). The CDR3 has 12 residues. The germline CDR1 and CDR2 sequences are SGHDT and YYEEEE. V lost 3 bases, J lost 8 bases, and 9 bases lay in between. CDR3 amino acids: CASSSSGYEQFF. For the CDR3, the DNA is TGTGCCAGCAGCTCATCAGGGTATGAGCAGTTCTTC. The variable domain in full, completed from reference TRBV5-6 and TRBJ2-1, reads DAGVTQSPTHLIKTRGQQVTLRCSPKSGHDTVSWYQQALGQGPQFIFQYYEEEERQRGNFPDRFSGHQFPNYSSELNVNALLLGDSALYLCASSSSGYEQFFGPGTRLTVL.

The CDR3 nucleotides read TGTGCCAGCAGTGACCGGGGACAGGGCCATGGCTACACCTTC. As protein: CASSDRGQGHGYTF. This chain uses TRBV6-1 with TRBJ1-2, with 9 bases lining up with TRBD1. CDR1 is MNHNS, CDR2 SASEGT, per germline. This CDR3 region has 14 residues. With V trimmed by 3 bases and J by 6 bases, 5 bases remained unmatched.

The J gene is TRBJ2-7, the V gene TRBV2; 8 bases match TRBD2. CDR1 is SNHLY and CDR2 is FYNNEI in the germline V gene. This CDR3 is 16 amino acids long. V was pared by 3 bases and J by 1 base, with 8 bases of the junction left unmatched. The DNA of the CDR3 is TGTGCCAGCAGTGACTTAGCGGGGTTAGGTTCCTACGAGCAGTACTTC. Its protein product is CASSDLAGLGSYEQYF.

This rearrangement joins TRBV5-6 to TRBJ1-6, with 9 bases matching TRBD1. Germline V gene lookup returns CDR1 SGHDT and CDR2 YYEEEE. The trim removed 4 bases at V and 9 bases at J, leaving 8 bases unmatched. This CDR3 has 15 amino acids. The CDR3 DNA sequence: TGTGCCAGCAGCCCTTGGGACAGGGATATTTCACCCCTCCACTTT. Residues: CASSPWDRDISPLHF.

The chain has TRBV2 and TRBJ1-2; D not certain. CDR1 and CDR2 from the germline V gene are SNHLY and FYNNEI. The CDR3 length is 13 residues. The germline V and J ends were trimmed by 0 bases and 6 bases, with 8 bases remaining between them. The CDR3 region has the DNA TGTGCCAGCAGTGAAGCGTTAACCCATGGCTACACCTTC. Translation: CASSEALTHGYTF.

This chain links TRBV29-1 with TRBJ1-1; maybe TRBD1 (6 bases). Germline loops: CDR1 SQVTM, CDR2 ANQGSEA. The CDR3 totals 11 residues. Trimming took off 6 bases at V and 10 bases at J, with 15 bases between the two ends. The chain's CDR3 is CSVVRGFGAFF. CDR3 DNA sequence: TGCAGCGTAGTCAGGGGCTTCGGAGCTTTCTTT.

The CDR3 bases are TGTGCCATCAGCGTCCAGGCCGAGCAGTACTTC. This gives the protein CAISVQAEQYF. The chain is built from TRBV10-3 and TRBJ2-7; D not certain. The CDR3 is 11 amino acids. Germline V gene data show CDR1 as ENHRY and CDR2 as SYGVKD. Trimming took 6 bases from V and 6 from J, leaving 9 bases between them.

The chain recombines TRBV4-1 with TRBJ1-1; 7 bases map to TRBD1. The trim removed 0 bases at V and 11 bases at J, leaving 9 bases unmatched. CDR1 MGHRA and CDR2 YSYEKL come from the germline V gene. The CDR3 has 14 residues. In nucleotides, the CDR3 is TGCGCCAGCAGCCAAGATCAGGGGGGGCTGGGGGCTTTCTTT. Its translation: CASSQDQGGLGAFF.

The chain links TRBV5-1 to TRBJ1-2; TRBD1 matches at 7 bases. Trimming at V came to 6 bases and at J to 4 bases, leaving 9 bases not matched to a gene. The CDR3 has 14 residues. The V gene's germline CDR1 is SGHRS and CDR2 YFSETQ. CDR3 DNA sequence: TGCGCCAGCACCGGAGGGACAGTGGGCTATGGCTACACCTTC. Its protein product is CASTGGTVGYGYTF.

This clone showed up just once. The chain links TRBV18 to TRBJ2-7, with D tentatively TRBD1 or TRBD2 (5 bases each). Germline V gene data show CDR1 as KGHSH and CDR2 as LQKENI. V lost 5 bases, J lost 6 bases, and 14 bases lay in between. This CDR3 contains 13 residues. CDR3 sequence: CASSWLDGGEQYF. The CDR3 nucleotides are TGTGCCAGCTCATGGCTAGATGGGGGCGAGCAGTACTTC.

This clone appeared once. The rearrangement links TRBV6-5 to TRBJ1-2, with TRBD1 matching over 9 bases. Trimming took 6 bases from V and 1 from J; bases not matched to a gene: 6. The CDR3 is made up of 15 amino acids. CDR1 is MNHEY, CDR2 SVGAGI, per germline. In DNA, the CDR3 is TGTGCCAGCAGCCGAGAGGACAGGGGTAACTATGGCTACACCTTC. Translation: CASSREDRGNYGYTF.

The J gene is TRBJ2-7, the V gene TRBV5-1; D possibly corresponds to TRBD2 (5 bases). V lost 4 bases, J lost 1 base, and 18 bases lay in between. CDR1 SGHRS and CDR2 YFSETQ come from the germline V gene. The CDR3 is 16 amino acids. CDR3 amino acids: CASSPLAQRSSYEQYF. The CDR3 DNA reads TGCGCCAGCAGCCCCCTCGCCCAGCGGTCTTCCTACGAGCAGTACTTC.

The gene calls are TRBV19 and TRBJ2-1; D is unresolved. Germline V gene sequence: CDR1 LNHDA, CDR2 SQIVND (reference sequence). The ends were cut back, 5 bases at V and 6 bases at J, with 8 bases in the middle. CDR3 length: 12 amino acids. The CDR3 loop reads CASSFPGNEQFF. CDR3 nucleotides: TGTGCCAGTAGTTTTCCCGGCAATGAGCAGTTCTTC.